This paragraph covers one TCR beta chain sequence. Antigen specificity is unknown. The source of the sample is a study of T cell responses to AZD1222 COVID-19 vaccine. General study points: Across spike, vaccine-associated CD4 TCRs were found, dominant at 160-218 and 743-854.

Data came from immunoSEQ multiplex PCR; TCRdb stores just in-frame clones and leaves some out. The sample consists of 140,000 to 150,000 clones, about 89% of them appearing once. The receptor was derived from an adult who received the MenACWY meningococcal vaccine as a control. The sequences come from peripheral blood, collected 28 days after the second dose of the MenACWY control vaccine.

CDR3 coding DNA: TGTGCCAGCAGCCAAACCGGGACTCCTGCAACTAATGAAAAACTGTTTTTT. Translated, it gives CASSQTGTPATNEKLFF. The chain combines TRBV14 with TRBJ1-4; the D gene is possibly TRBD1 (5 bases). V was cut by 2 bases and J by 0 bases, with 13 bases left in between. The germline CDR1 and CDR2 sequences are SGHDN and FVKESK. There are 17 residues in the CDR3.